The 27 T cell receptor beta chains in this list originate from one sample, sequenced in a study of vaccination effects on CD4 cells after COVID-19. Having been cultured for 10 days, the cells underwent CD4+ T cell isolation. Each participant was given two doses of one vaccine (BNT162b2 or mRNA-1273). The method was immunoSEQ multiplex PCR; TCRdb's version includes in-frame clones alone and lacks a portion of them. The sample contains around 50,000 clones, roughly three quarters of which appear only once. No antigen has been identified for these receptors. Here the sequenced sample was CD4+ T cells from PBMCs cultured without peptide, taken after COVID-19 vaccination. All receptors derive from a human donor who received a COVID-19 vaccine.

This clone was counted a single time. J is TRBJ2-1 and V is TRBV12-1; the table's TRBD2 call for D was not verified on the DNA. TRBV12-1 constitutes a pseudogene. CDR3 length equals 16 residues. CDR3 region: CASSDNSGRIYNEQFF. The CDR3 bases are TGTGCCAGCAGCGACAATAGCGGGAGGATCTACAATGAGCAGTTCTTC.

The chain recombines TRBV5-4 with TRBJ1-4; no clear D gene. The germline V and J ends were trimmed by 0 bases and 7 bases, with 10 bases remaining between them. Germline V gene sequence: CDR1 SGHNT, CDR2 YYREEE (reference sequence). This CDR3 contains 14 residues. CDR3 in amino acids: CASSLGGLGEKLFF. The CDR3 DNA is TGTGCCAGCAGCTTGGGGGGTTTAGGTGAAAAACTGTTTTTT.

The V gene is TRBV7-9, the J gene TRBJ2-1; 9 nucleotides agree with TRBD1. The CDR3 loop spans 16 amino acids. Germline loops: CDR1 SEHNR, CDR2 FQNEAQ (reference sequence). Unmatched junction bases numbered 8, after V lost 4 bases and J lost 4 bases. The CDR3 sequence: CASSSGTGSKYNEQFF. The CDR3 DNA follows: TGTGCCAGCAGCTCGGGGACAGGGAGTAAGTACAATGAGCAGTTCTTC.

The chain links TRBV27 to TRBJ1-4, with D perhaps TRBD1 (6 bases). Trimming shortened V by 6 bases and J by 7 bases, and 18 bases separated the two germline ends. The germline CDR1 and CDR2 sequences are MNHEY and SMNVEV (reference sequence). This CDR3 comprises 15 residues. The CDR3 DNA reads TGTGCCAGCAGAATCCAGGGGATGGGGTTTGAAAAACTGTTTTTT. Its protein product is CASRIQGMGFEKLFF.

The J gene is TRBJ1-6, the V gene TRBV9, with a weak D call TRBD1 (5 bases). This CDR3 has 15 residues. Trimming removed 0 bases at V and 6 bases at J, with 10 bases between. Germline CDR1 is SGDLS and CDR2 is YYNGEE. This CDR3 is CASSVGTTPNSPLHF. CDR3 bases: TGTGCCAGCAGCGTAGGGACAACTCCTAATTCACCCCTCCACTTT.

This clone was detected once. The J gene is TRBJ2-3, the V gene TRBV5-6; the D gene could be TRBD1 or TRBD2 (7 bases each). Trimming removed 6 bases at V and 5 bases at J, with 19 bases between. Looked up from germline, CDR1 is SGHDT and CDR2 is YYEEEE. The CDR3 is 15 residues long. CDR3 DNA: TGTGCCAGCAAACGGCAGGGGGGGCTAGAAGATACGCAGTATTTT. As protein: CASKRQGGLEDTQYF.

The J gene is TRBJ2-1, the V gene TRBV5-1; either TRBD1 or TRBD2 may fit D (5 bases each). Per the germline V gene, CDR1 is SGHRS and CDR2 is YFSETQ. This CDR3 spans 13 amino acids. V was cut by 4 bases and J by 8 bases, with 13 bases left in between. The CDR3 bases are TGCGCCAGCAGCCTGGGACGAGGGGATGAGCAGTTCTTC. Translation gives CASSLGRGDEQFF.

The V gene is TRBV2, the J gene TRBJ2-1; 14 bases fit TRBD2. The V gene end was trimmed by 11 bases and the J gene end by 9 bases; junction bases not matched to a gene: 9. This CDR3 contains 14 residues. Per germline, CDR1 SNHLY and CDR2 FYNNEI. The CDR3 DNA sequence: TGTGCCTCGTCGGGACTAGCGGGGGTCGGTGAGCAGTTCTTC. Amino acids: CASSGLAGVGEQFF.

The chain has TRBV6-1 and TRBJ2-7; D gene ambiguous. V was shortened by 2 bases and J by 0 bases, with 11 bases between the two germline ends. The CDR3 totals 15 residues. Germline V gene sequence: CDR1 MNHNS, CDR2 SASEGT. CDR3 sequence: CASSEPNTYSYEQYF. CDR3 nucleotide sequence: TGTGCCAGCAGTGAACCCAATACATACTCCTACGAGCAGTACTTC.

The chain couples TRBV3-1 (or the pseudogene TRBV3-2) to TRBJ1-3; D unclear. The ends were cut back, 4 bases at V and 0 bases at J, with 13 bases in the middle. CDR1 and CDR2 from the germline V gene are LGHDT and YNNKEL (reference sequence). CDR3 length equals 16 residues. Here the CDR3 DNA reads TGTGCCAGCAGCCCGGGTGGGGTGCTCTCTGGAAACACCATATATTTT. It yields the protein CASSPGGVLSGNTIYF.

V usage is TRBV19 and J usage is TRBJ2-3; 10 bases align to TRBD1. The V gene end was trimmed by 0 bases and the J gene end by 4 bases; junction bases not matched to a gene: 4. Germline CDR1 is LNHDA and CDR2 is SQIVND (reference sequence). The CDR3 covers 16 residues. This CDR3 is CASSIDPDRGADTQYF. Here the CDR3 DNA reads TGTGCCAGTAGTATAGATCCGGACAGGGGGGCAGATACGCAGTATTTT.

The rearrangement joins TRBV3-1 (or the pseudogene TRBV3-2) to TRBJ2-2; no firm D call. V gave up 2 bases and J gave up 9 bases, with 13 bases separating them. Germline V gene lookup returns CDR1 LGHDT and CDR2 YNNKEL (reference sequence). The CDR3 contains 14 residues. CDR3 residues: CASSQPLHQWELFF. CDR3 DNA: TGTGCCAGCAGCCAACCTTTACATCAATGGGAGCTGTTTTTT.

The chain combines TRBV4-2 with TRBJ2-7; TRBD2 aligns across 9 bases. Looked up from germline, CDR1 is LGHNA and CDR2 is YNFKEQ. V trimming: 1 base; J trimming: 3 bases; junction bases outside the gene matches: 7. The CDR3 length is 16 residues. The CDR3 DNA sequence: TGTGCCAGCAGCCAAGGTCTAGCGGGGAGTTTCTACGAGCAGTACTTC. Translating it yields CASSQGLAGSFYEQYF.

The chain is built from TRBV5-4 and TRBJ2-7; 11 nucleotides agree with TRBD2. The germline V gene encodes CDR1 SGHNT and CDR2 YYREEE (reference sequence). Trimming removed 5 bases from V and 4 bases from J; junction bases left unmatched: 8. The CDR3 spans 15 residues. CDR3 DNA: TGTGCCAGCAGACCCGGGACTAGCGGCCTATACGAGCAGTACTTC. Translating it yields CASRPGTSGLYEQYF. The variable domain in full, completed from reference TRBV5-4 and TRBJ2-7, reads ETGVTQSPTHLIKTRGQQVTLRCSSQSGHNTVSWYQQALGQGPQFIFQYYREEENGRGNFPPRFSGLQFPNYSSELNVNALELDDSALYLCASRPGTSGLYEQYFGPGTRLTVT.

This chain links TRBV6-5 with TRBJ2-7, with 11 positions matching TRBD1. Per the germline V gene, CDR1 is MNHEY and CDR2 is SVGAGI. J lost 2 bases, V lost 5 bases, and 2 bases had no gene match. CDR3 length equals 14 residues. CDR3 region: CASSTDRGPYEQYF. In nucleotides, the CDR3 is TGTGCCAGCAGTACGGACAGGGGGCCCTACGAGCAGTACTTC.

The chain links TRBV11-2 to TRBJ2-3; 10 bases are shared with TRBD2. Germline loops: CDR1 SGHAT, CDR2 FQNNGV. This CDR3 region has 17 residues. Losses at the gene ends were 2 bases for V and 4 bases for J; bases not matched to a gene: 9. CDR3: CASSLRLSSGGADTQYF. As DNA, the CDR3 is TGTGCCAGCAGCTTAAGATTGTCTAGCGGGGGTGCAGATACGCAGTATTTT.

DNA of the CDR3: TGTGCCAGCAGCCAAACGAAGGGGGGAGGTACCGGGGAGCTGTTTTTT. As protein: CASSQTKGGGTGELFF. This rearrangement joins TRBV4-2 to TRBJ2-2, with D tentatively TRBD1 or TRBD2 (6 bases each). V gave up 2 bases and J gave up 5 bases, with 15 bases separating them. In germline, CDR1 is LGHNA, CDR2 YNFKEQ. The CDR3 is 16 amino acids.

The chain carries TRBV6-4 and TRBJ1-1, with D unclear. V was shortened by 4 bases and J by 6 bases, with 12 bases between the two germline ends. This CDR3 is 13 amino acids long. Germline CDR1 reads MRHNA; CDR2 reads SNTAGT. CDR3 sequence reads: CASSASGSAEAFF. DNA for the CDR3: TGTGCCAGCAGTGCGTCCGGGAGTGCTGAAGCTTTCTTT.

There are many counts of this clone. The V gene is TRBV18, the J gene TRBJ1-1, with a tentative D call TRBD1 (5 bases). The CDR3 covers 13 residues. The V end was cut by 6 bases, the J end by 2 bases, with 10 bases between. Germline CDR1 reads KGHSH; CDR2 reads LQKENI. In DNA form, the CDR3 reads TGTGCCAGCTCCCCCGACAGTAACACTGAAGCTTTCTTT. Translation gives CASSPDSNTEAFF.

V is TRBV7-9 and J is TRBJ1-2; 7 nucleotides line up with TRBD1. V lost 4 bases to trimming and J lost 5 bases; unmatched junction nucleotides: 10. Germline V gene data show CDR1 as SEHNR and CDR2 as FQNEAQ (reference sequence). CDR3 length: 15 residues. The CDR3 region is CASSSARGQDYGYTF. The CDR3 DNA reads as TGTGCCAGCAGCTCAGCCAGAGGACAGGATTATGGCTACACCTTC.

The chain links TRBV5-4 to TRBJ2-2, with a weak D call TRBD2 (6 bases). Germline V gives CDR1 SGHNT, CDR2 YYREEE (reference sequence). The CDR3 is 14 amino acids. The ends were cut back, 3 bases at V and 6 bases at J, with 12 bases in the middle. In DNA form, the CDR3 reads TGTGCCAGCAGCTCTCCGGGGGAGGCCGGGGAGCTGTTTTTT. Translated: CASSSPGEAGELFF.

With respect to this clone: At the DNA level, this CDR3 is encoded by other sequences in the same sample as well. This rearrangement joins TRBV12-3 or TRBV12-4 to TRBJ1-5; D is unclear. There are 13 residues in the CDR3. The ends were cut back, 6 bases at V and 1 base at J, with 7 bases in the middle. The CDR3 protein is CASSLDSNQPQHF. DNA of the CDR3: TGTGCCAGCAGCCTGGACAGCAATCAGCCCCAGCATTTT.

The genes are TRBV4-1 and TRBJ1-2; D unclear. The germline V and J ends were trimmed by 2 bases and 4 bases, with 17 bases remaining between them. CDR3 length: 16 amino acids. CDR1 and CDR2 from the germline V gene are MGHRA and YSYEKL. Written as DNA, the CDR3 is TGCGCCAGCAGCCAATCCCCGGGAGCTGCGAGCTATGGCTACACCTTC. Translating it yields CASSQSPGAASYGYTF.

The CDR3, as DNA: TGTGCCAGCAGCGACAGGGGGCTGACAGATACGCAGTATTTT. Translated: CASSDRGLTDTQYF. The chain is built from TRBV6-5 and TRBJ2-3; 10 positions match TRBD1. The CDR3 sequence is 14 residues long. V gave up 6 bases and J gave up 3 bases; unmatched junction bases: 3. The germline V gene has CDR1 MNHEY and CDR2 SVGAGI.

The chain joins TRBV7-2 to TRBJ2-2; no clear D. Trimming left V 7 bases short and J 1 base short, with 13 bases between. In germline, CDR1 is SGHTA, CDR2 FQGNSA. This CDR3 has 15 residues. The CDR3 region is CASIPKAGNTGELFF. As DNA, the CDR3 is TGTGCCAGCATTCCCAAGGCAGGGAACACCGGGGAGCTGTTTTTT.

V gene TRBV5-1 combines with J gene TRBJ1-1, with D perhaps matching TRBD1 (5 bases). The V end lost 4 bases, the J end lost 1 base, and 17 bases lay between the germline ends. The germline V gene encodes CDR1 SGHRS and CDR2 YFSETQ. CDR3 length: 16 residues. CDR3 sequence (DNA): TGCGCCAGCAGCCCCTCGGGGCCCCGAGGGAACACTGAAGCTTTCTTT. Translation gives CASSPSGPRGNTEAFF.

The chain couples TRBV9 to TRBJ2-3; D may be TRBD1 (6 bases). V lost 5 bases and J 2 bases, leaving 15 bases between the germline ends. The CDR3 runs 15 residues. The germline CDR1 and CDR2 sequences are SGDLS and YYNGEE. This CDR3 is CASSLRTEFTDTQYF. CDR3 sequence (DNA): TGTGCCAGCAGTCTGAGGACAGAATTCACAGATACGCAGTATTTT.